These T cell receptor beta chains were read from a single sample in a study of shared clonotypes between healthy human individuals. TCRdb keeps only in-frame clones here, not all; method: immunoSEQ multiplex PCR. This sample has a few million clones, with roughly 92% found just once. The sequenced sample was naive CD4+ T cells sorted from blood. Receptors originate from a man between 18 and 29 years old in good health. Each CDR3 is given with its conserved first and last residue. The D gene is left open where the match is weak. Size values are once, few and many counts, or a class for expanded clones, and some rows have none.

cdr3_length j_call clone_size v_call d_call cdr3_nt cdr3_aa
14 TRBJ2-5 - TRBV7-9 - TGTGCCAGCAGCTTTGGGTCCAGATCAGAGACCCAGTACTTC CASSFGSRSETQYF
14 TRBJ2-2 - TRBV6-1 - TGTGCCAGCAGTAGGCGGGAGAACACCGGGGAGCTGTTTTTT CASSRRENTGELFF
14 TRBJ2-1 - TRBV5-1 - TGCGCCAGCAGCTTGGTGGTGGGGCCCAATGAGCAGTTCTTC CASSLVVGPNEQFF
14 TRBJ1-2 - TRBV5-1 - TGCGCCAGCGGAACAAGGGGACAAGACTATGGCTACACCTTC CASGTRGQDYGYTF
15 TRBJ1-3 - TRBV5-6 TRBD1 TGTGCCAGCAGCTCTGGGACAGTCTCTGGAAACACCATATATTTT CASSSGTVSGNTIYF
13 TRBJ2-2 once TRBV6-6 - TGTGCCAGCGGCGGGGCGAACACCGGGGAGCTGTTTTTT CASGGANTGELFF
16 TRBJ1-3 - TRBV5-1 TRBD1 TGCGCCACCAGGCCGGGACAGGGGTACTCTGGAAACACCATATATTTT CATRPGQGYSGNTIYF
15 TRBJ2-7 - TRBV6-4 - TGTGCCAGCAGTCCCTCCTCGGACGGAAACTACGAGCAGTACTTC CASSPSSDGNYEQYF
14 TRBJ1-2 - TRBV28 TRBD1 TGTGCCCCAGGGGGGGACAGCGAGAACTATGGCTACACCTTC CAPGGDSENYGYTF
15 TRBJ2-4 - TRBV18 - TGTGCCAGCTCACCACCAGGGAGAGGGGAAAACATTCAGTACTTC CASSPPGRGENIQYF
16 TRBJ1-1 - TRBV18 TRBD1 TGTGCCAGCTCACGGGCTCCGGGACAGAGGAACACTGAAGCTTTCTTT CASSRAPGQRNTEAFF
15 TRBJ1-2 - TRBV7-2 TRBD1 TGTGCCAGCAGCAGTGGGACAGGGGATTTTGGTGGCTACACCTTC CASSSGTGDFGGYTF
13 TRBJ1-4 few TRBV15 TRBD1 TGTGCCACCTCGACAGGGGGCAATGAAAAACTGTTTTTT CATSTGGNEKLFF
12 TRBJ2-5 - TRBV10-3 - TGTGCCATCGGAAGGGGCGCGGAGACCCAGTACTTC CAIGRGAETQYF
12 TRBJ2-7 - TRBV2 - TGTGCCAGCAGGGAGGAGGCATACGAGCAGTACTTC CASREEAYEQYF
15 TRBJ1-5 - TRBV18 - TGTGCCAGCTCGGGGGAACCGGGACCTAATCAGCCCCAGCATTTT CASSGEPGPNQPQHF
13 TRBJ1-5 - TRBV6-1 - TGTGCCAGCAAAATTTTCGGAAATCAGCCCCAGCATTTT CASKIFGNQPQHF
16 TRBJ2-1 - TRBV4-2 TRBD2 TGTGCCAGCAGCCTCACCGCTAGCGGGGGTTACAATGAGCAGTTCTTC CASSLTASGGYNEQFF
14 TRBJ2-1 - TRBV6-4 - TGTGCCAGCAGCCCCCAAGGGTCCTACAATGAGCAGTTCTTC CASSPQGSYNEQFF
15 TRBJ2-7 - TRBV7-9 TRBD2 TGTGCCAGCAGCTTAGAACTAGCGGTTTTGGGCGAGCAGTACTTC CASSLELAVLGEQYF
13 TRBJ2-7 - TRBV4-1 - TGCGCCAGCAGCCAGGACAACTCCTACGAGCAGTACTTC CASSQDNSYEQYF
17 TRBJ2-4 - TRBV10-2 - TGCGCCAGCAGTGATTCGTGGACCGCCTCAGCCAAAAACATTCAGTACTTC CASSDSWTASAKNIQYF
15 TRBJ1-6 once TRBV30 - TGTGCCTGTCTTAAGGTGGACAGATTAAGTTCACCCCTCCACTTT CACLKVDRLSSPLHF
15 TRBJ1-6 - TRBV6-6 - TGTGCCAGCAGGGTAGTTACCTCCTATAATTCACCCCTCCACTTT CASRVVTSYNSPLHF
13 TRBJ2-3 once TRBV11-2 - TGTGCCAGCAGGGGGCGAAATCCAGATACGCAGTATTTT CASRGRNPDTQYF